This T cell receptor (beta chain) was identified during a study of CD8+ T cells in alopecia areata. cDNA reverse transcribed from extracted RNA served as the sequencing template. TCRdb keeps only in-frame clones here, not all; method: immunoSEQ multiplex PCR. This table holds over 150,000 clones, roughly 64% found once. The CDR3 totals 15 residues. Per the germline V gene, CDR1 is MNHEY and CDR2 is SVGAGI. V was shortened by 5 bases and J by 4 bases, with 18 bases between the two germline ends. The treatment here: oral pan-JAK inhibitor, 5-10 mg twice daily. The TCR comes from a human donor with alopecia areata. The source material was CD4+ T cells sorted from blood, sampled at week 24, from a patient treated with tofacitinib. The V gene is TRBV6-5, the J gene TRBJ2-7; D possibly uses TRBD1 or TRBD2 (5 bases each). CDR3 sequence (DNA): TGTGCCAGCAGTAATACCGGGACCAGATTGTACGAGCAGTACTTC. Protein: CASSNTGTRLYEQYF.